This entry is about one T cell receptor beta chain. How the authors handled the data: Estimation of nucleated cell counts was performed using reference gene primer amplification. Sequencing was performed with immunoSEQ multiplex PCR; in TCRdb, only in-frame clones are kept and a portion is missing. V, J and clone size reflect that table, while D and trimming were determined from the DNA. Here the sample spans fewer than 85,000 clones, over 70% being singletons. These data belong to a study of blood T cell repertoires in COVID-19. On the study more broadly: Sites across the United States, Italy and Spain contributed samples from acute and convalescent COVID-19. T cells, B-cell-depleted T cells, or PBMCs provided the cDNA or gDNA that served as material.

With 5 bases clipped from V and 6 bases from J, the junction kept 3 bases outside the gene matches. Germline V gene lookup returns CDR1 SGHVS and CDR2 FQNEAQ. The CDR3 is 12 amino acids. Material: peripheral blood. The receptor was isolated from a woman between 70 and 85 years old with acute or convalescent COVID-19. This chain connects TRBV7-8 to TRBJ1-2; TRBD1 matches 7 bases. The CDR3 DNA reads as TGTGCCAGCAGCCCCACAGGGGATGGCTACACCTTC. The encoded protein is CASSPTGDGYTF.